The next 13 T cell receptor beta chains were all read from a single sample in a study of T cells in Graves' hyperthyroidism and ophthalmopathy. What was amplified from RNA transcripts were TCR beta CDR3 regions. The HTBI primer set drove a first-round RT-PCR of the TCR CDR3. TCRdb recomputed calls from the multiplex PCR reads with MiXCR, one row per CDR3 protein. The data show hundreds of thousands of distinct CDR3 sequences, with approximately 13% seen just once and roughly 8.3% held by the top ten. The material sequenced was blood. The receptors stem from a woman younger than 35 with Graves' hyperthyroidism.

This clonotype was seen at least ten times. This rearrangement joins TRBV6-2 or TRBV6-3 to TRBJ1-5, with 7 bases identical to TRBD1. CDR3 length: 13 residues. V lost 10 bases and J lost 6; bases outside the gene matches: 9. Germline V lookup: CDR1 MNHEY, CDR2 SVGEGT. DNA for the CDR3: TGTGCCACGACCGCGACAGGGAGTCAGCCCCAGCATTTT. Translating it yields CATTATGSQPQHF.

This clonotype occurred many times. The gene calls are TRBV5-1 and TRBJ1-2; 12 nucleotides line up with TRBD1. J lost 4 bases, V lost 4 bases, and 2 bases had no gene match. Germline CDR1 is SGHRS and CDR2 is YFSETQ. The CDR3 length is 14 residues. The CDR3 loop reads CASSQGQGAYGYTF. The CDR3 region has the DNA TGCGCCAGCAGCCAGGGACAGGGGGCCTATGGCTACACCTTC.

This clonotype has a count of ten or more. This sequence joins TRBV28 and TRBJ2-7; D is unresolved. There are 14 residues in the CDR3. Germline-derived CDR1 and CDR2 are MDHEN and SYDVKM. The V and J ends lost 7 bases and 5 bases respectively, with 18 bases between them. CDR3 DNA: TGTGCCAGCAAAGGGCCTTGGATGGGCGACGAGCAGTACTTC. It encodes CASKGPWMGDEQYF.

V and J are TRBV19 and TRBJ2-1; 7 bases match TRBD1. Germline lookup yields CDR1 LNHDA and CDR2 SQIVND (reference sequence). The length of the CDR3 is 15 residues. The V gene end was trimmed by 5 bases and the J gene end by 8 bases; junction bases not matched to a gene: 12. DNA of the CDR3: TGTGCCAGTAGTCCCACACAGACAGGGTGGCATGAGCAGTTCTTC. Translated: CASSPTQTGWHEQFF.

This clonotype was counted ten times or more. This chain joins TRBV3-1 and TRBJ2-1; 8 nucleotides align to TRBD2. Germline V gives CDR1 LGHDT, CDR2 YNNKEL (reference sequence). The CDR3 runs to 14 residues. Trimming removed 3 bases from V and 7 bases from J; junction bases left unmatched: 5. This CDR3 is CASSHPSGSNEQFF. The CDR3 nucleotides are TGTGCCAGCAGCCATCCCAGCGGGAGTAATGAGCAGTTCTTC.

Notes on this clonotype: A much larger clone differs by one base, so this may be a read error. This rearrangement joins TRBV7-9 to TRBJ2-1; TRBD2 matches at 9 bases. TRBJ2-7 matches the DNA end more closely, so the J call is doubtful. CDR1 is SEHNR and CDR2 is FQNEAQ in the germline V gene (reference sequence). The CDR3 contains 16 residues. CDR3 loop: CASSLVWREGHNEQYF. DNA for the CDR3: TGTGCCAGCAGCTTAGTGTGGCGGGAGGGCCACAATGAGCAGTACTTC.

This clonotype was detected only a few times. The chain uses TRBV9 and TRBJ1-1, with 11 nucleotides matching TRBD1. From germline, CDR1 is SGDLS and CDR2 YYNGEE. The CDR3 consists of 17 residues. With 4 bases clipped from V and 1 base from J, the junction kept 9 bases outside the gene matches. This chain's CDR3 is CASSPSLGQGANTEAFF. In DNA, the CDR3 is TGTGCCAGCAGCCCTAGCCTTGGACAGGGGGCGAACACTGAAGCTTTCTTT.

This clonotype occurred many times. J is TRBJ1-1 and V is TRBV20-1; 7 bases fit TRBD1. V lost 3 bases, J lost 3 bases, and 7 bases stayed unmatched. Germline V gene data show CDR1 as DFQATT and CDR2 as SNEGSKA (reference sequence). The CDR3 spans 14 residues. CDR3 loop: CSASPGQRHTEAFF. CDR3 in DNA: TGCAGTGCTAGTCCGGGACAGCGACACACTGAAGCTTTCTTT.

This clonotype was seen at least ten times. The V gene is TRBV30, the J gene TRBJ1-3; D call uncertain. CDR1 GTSNPN and CDR2 SVGIG come from the germline V gene (reference sequence). The V end lost 2 bases, the J end lost 0 bases, and 5 bases lay between the germline ends. CDR3 length: 13 residues. The CDR3 DNA is TGTGCCTGGAGTAGGAACTCTGGAAACACCATATATTTT. Translating it yields CAWSRNSGNTIYF.

This clonotype appeared a few times. The chain couples TRBV20-1 to TRBJ2-7; no reliable D call. The germline CDR1 and CDR2 sequences are DFQATT and SNEGSKA (reference sequence). Trimming removed 1 base at V and 0 bases at J, with 10 bases between. CDR3 length: 14 amino acids. CDR3 DNA: TGCAGTGCTAGAGGCAGACCCGACTCCTACGAGCAGTACTTC. It specifies CSARGRPDSYEQYF.

The gene calls are TRBV27 and TRBJ2-1, with 7 bases lining up with TRBD2. Trimming removed 5 bases from V and 6 bases from J; junction bases left unmatched: 10. This CDR3 is built from 15 residues. Germline V gives CDR1 MNHEY, CDR2 SMNVEV (reference sequence). CDR3 region: CASSRTGGGVNEQFF. CDR3 nucleotide sequence: TGTGCCAGCAGTCGGACTGGGGGGGGGGTCAATGAGCAGTTCTTC.

This clonotype was found many times. The rearrangement joins TRBV2 to TRBJ2-5, with a possible D match to TRBD2 (8 bases). The CDR3 spans 16 residues. Trimming took 5 bases from V and 5 from J, leaving 21 bases between them. CDR1 and CDR2 (germline): SNHLY, FYNNEI. The CDR3 is CASSRQGTGTSETQYF. The CDR3 bases are TGTGCCAGCAGTCGACAGGGTACCGGGACTAGTGAGACCCAGTACTTC.

As concerns this clonotype: Possible read error: a much larger clone is one base away. The chain has TRBV7-2 and TRBJ2-7, with 10 bases matching TRBD1. V lost 5 bases, J lost 6 bases, and 10 bases stayed unmatched. CDR3 length equals 15 residues. Per germline, CDR1 SGHTA and CDR2 FQGNSA. This chain's CDR3 is CASSPGTGAICEQYF. The CDR3 region has the DNA TGTGCCAGCAGCCCCGGGACAGGGGCCATTTGCGAGCAGTACTTC.